This T cell receptor beta chain came from a study of chemoradiotherapy in HPV16-positive cancers. Whole-study results and caveats: Candidate HPV-specific clones and E7-related TCR motifs grew in tumor during treatment.

This CDR3 is 14 amino acids long. Germline-derived CDR1 and CDR2 are SEHNR and FQNEAQ (reference sequence). The V and J ends lost 5 bases and 1 base, in that order; junction bases with no gene match: 4. Produced via immunoSEQ multiplex PCR; TCRdb's table is partial and in-frame only. The sample gives about 7,400 clones, approximately 80% of which show up once; around 6.5% is in the top ten. As to this clone: The target antigen is unknown.

The input for sequencing was tumor tissue, taken from a patient who underwent chemoradiotherapy. The rearrangement links TRBV7-9 to TRBJ2-5, with 7 bases lining up with TRBD1. The TCR comes from a human donor with HPV-associated anogenital cancer. CDR3 DNA sequence: TGTGCCAGCAGCCAGACAGGGTTCCAAGAGACCCAGTACTTC. Residues: CASSQTGFQETQYF.